This T cell receptor (beta chain) was profiled in a study of cytomegalovirus exposure and HLA in healthy donors. Study in general: Earlier results showed roughly 120 million unique TCR beta sequences derived from about 179 million T cells. Study results and limitations: Later analysis demonstrated an association between a missense DCLRE1C variant and TCR beta V- and J-gene trimming. Donors were assumed by presence/absence analyses to have roughly uniform sequencing depth.

This PCR relied on a set of 60 Vbeta primers and 13 Jbeta primers. Profiling relied on immunoSEQ multiplex PCR, and the TCRdb table lists in-frame clones only, not all of them. The repertoire has around 150,000 clones, about 80% of them found once; the top ten carry under 2.5%. This clone has only one observation. Its antigen is unidentified. The length of the CDR3 is 17 residues. CDR1 WNHNN and CDR2 SYGVQD come from the germline V gene (reference sequence). Trimming stripped 8 bases from V and 4 bases from J, with 24 bases between. The TCR originated in a man in his forties in good health and CMV-seronegative. V and J are TRBV10-1 and TRBJ1-5; possibly TRBD1 for D (5 bases). Input material: PBMCs. CDR3 nucleotide sequence: TGCGCCAGCCCAAAGAACCAAGGGGCCTCTTTAAATCAGCCCCAGCATTTT. Amino acids: CASPKNQGASLNQPQHF.